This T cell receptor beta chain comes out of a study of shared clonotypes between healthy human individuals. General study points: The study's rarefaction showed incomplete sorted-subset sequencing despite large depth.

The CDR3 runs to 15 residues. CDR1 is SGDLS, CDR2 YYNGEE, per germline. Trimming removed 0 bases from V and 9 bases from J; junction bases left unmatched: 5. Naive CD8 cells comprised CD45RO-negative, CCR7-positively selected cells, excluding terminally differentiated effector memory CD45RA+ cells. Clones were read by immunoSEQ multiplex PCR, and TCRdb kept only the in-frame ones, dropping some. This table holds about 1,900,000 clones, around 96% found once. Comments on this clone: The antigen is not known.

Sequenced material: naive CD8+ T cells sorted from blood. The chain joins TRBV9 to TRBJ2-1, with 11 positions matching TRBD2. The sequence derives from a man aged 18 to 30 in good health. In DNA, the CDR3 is TGTGCCAGCAGCGTAGGGGCTAGCGGGAGGATTGAGCAGTTCTTC. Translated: CASSVGASGRIEQFF.